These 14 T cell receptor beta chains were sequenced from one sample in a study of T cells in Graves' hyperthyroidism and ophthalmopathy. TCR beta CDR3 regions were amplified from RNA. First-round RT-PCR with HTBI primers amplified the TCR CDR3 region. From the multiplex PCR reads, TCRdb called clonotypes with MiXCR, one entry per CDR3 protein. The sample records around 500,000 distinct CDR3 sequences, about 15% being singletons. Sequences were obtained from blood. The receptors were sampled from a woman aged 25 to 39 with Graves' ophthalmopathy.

In DNA, the CDR3 is TGTGCCACCAGCAGAGTTCGGCAGTCGAACACCGGGGAGCTGTTTTTT. This sequence encodes CATSRVRQSNTGELFF. The V gene is TRBV15, the J gene TRBJ2-2, with no clear D. The ends were cut back, 1 base at V and 0 bases at J, with 9 bases in the middle. Germline loops: CDR1 LNHNV, CDR2 YYDKDF (reference sequence). The CDR3 consists of 16 residues.

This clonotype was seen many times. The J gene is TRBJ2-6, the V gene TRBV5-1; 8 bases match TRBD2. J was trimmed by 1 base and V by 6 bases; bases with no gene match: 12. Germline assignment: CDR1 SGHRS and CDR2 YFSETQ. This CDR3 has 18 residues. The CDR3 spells CASNPTSVLASGANVLTF. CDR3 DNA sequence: TGCGCCAGCAACCCGACTAGCGTGTTGGCATCTGGGGCCAACGTCCTGACTTTC.

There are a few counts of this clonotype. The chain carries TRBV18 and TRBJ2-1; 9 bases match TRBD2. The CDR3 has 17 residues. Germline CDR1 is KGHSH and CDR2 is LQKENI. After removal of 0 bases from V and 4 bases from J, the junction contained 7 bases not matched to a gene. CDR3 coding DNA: TGTGCCAGCTCACCACCTAATAGCGGGAGTATTTACAATGAGCAGTTCTTC. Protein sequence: CASSPPNSGSIYNEQFF.

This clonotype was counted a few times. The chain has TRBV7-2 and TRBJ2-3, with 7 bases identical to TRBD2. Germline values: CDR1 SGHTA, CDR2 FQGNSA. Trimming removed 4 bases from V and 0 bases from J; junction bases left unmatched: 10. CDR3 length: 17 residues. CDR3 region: CTSSSKSAGLSTDTQYF. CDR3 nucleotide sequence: TGTACCAGCAGCTCGAAGTCAGCGGGATTAAGCACAGATACGCAGTATTTT.

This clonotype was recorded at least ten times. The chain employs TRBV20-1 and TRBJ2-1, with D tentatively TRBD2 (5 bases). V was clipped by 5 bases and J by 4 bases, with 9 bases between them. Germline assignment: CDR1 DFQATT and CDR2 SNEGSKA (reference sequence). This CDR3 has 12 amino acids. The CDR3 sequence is CSAPSLYNEQFF. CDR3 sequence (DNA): TGCAGTGCTCCTAGCCTATACAATGAGCAGTTCTTC.

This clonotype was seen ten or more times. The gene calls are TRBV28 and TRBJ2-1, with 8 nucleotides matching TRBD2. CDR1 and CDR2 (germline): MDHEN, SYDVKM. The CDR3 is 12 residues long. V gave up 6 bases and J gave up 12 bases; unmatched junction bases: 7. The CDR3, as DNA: TGTGCCAGCAGCCAACCGGGACTAGGGCAGTTCTTC. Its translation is CASSQPGLGQFF.

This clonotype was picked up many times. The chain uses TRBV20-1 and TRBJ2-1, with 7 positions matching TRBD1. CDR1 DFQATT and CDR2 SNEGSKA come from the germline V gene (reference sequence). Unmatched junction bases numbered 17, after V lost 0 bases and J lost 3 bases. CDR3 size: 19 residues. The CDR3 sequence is CSARDVVAGGQQNYNEQFF. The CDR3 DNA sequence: TGCAGTGCTAGAGATGTAGTGGCAGGGGGACAGCAGAACTACAATGAGCAGTTCTTC.

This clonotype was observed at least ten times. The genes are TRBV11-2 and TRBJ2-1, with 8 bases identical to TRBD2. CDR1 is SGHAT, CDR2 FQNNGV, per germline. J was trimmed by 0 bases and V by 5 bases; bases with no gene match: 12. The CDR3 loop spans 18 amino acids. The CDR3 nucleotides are TGTGCCAGCAGCCAGACGGTACTAGCGGCGAACTCCTACAATGAGCAGTTCTTC. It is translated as CASSQTVLAANSYNEQFF.

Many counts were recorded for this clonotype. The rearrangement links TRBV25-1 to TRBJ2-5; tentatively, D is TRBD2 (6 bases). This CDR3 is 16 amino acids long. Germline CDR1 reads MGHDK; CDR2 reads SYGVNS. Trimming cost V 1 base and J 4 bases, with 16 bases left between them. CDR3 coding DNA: TGTGCCAGCAGTGAATCACAGGCCATGGGGGGAGAGACCCAGTACTTC. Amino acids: CASSESQAMGGETQYF.

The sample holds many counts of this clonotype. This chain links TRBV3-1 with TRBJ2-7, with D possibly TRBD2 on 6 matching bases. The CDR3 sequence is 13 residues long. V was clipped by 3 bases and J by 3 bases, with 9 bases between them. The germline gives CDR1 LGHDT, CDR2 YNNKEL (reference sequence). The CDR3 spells CASSHRELYEQYF. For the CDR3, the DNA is TGTGCCAGCAGCCATCGGGAGCTCTACGAGCAGTACTTC.

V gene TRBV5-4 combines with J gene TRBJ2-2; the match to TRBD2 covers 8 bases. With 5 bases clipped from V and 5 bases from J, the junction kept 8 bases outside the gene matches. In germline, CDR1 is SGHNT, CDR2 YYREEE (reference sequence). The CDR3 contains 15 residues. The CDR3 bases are TGTGCCAGCAGTCCTGGGACTAGGGGAACCGGGGAGCTGTTTTTT. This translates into CASSPGTRGTGELFF.

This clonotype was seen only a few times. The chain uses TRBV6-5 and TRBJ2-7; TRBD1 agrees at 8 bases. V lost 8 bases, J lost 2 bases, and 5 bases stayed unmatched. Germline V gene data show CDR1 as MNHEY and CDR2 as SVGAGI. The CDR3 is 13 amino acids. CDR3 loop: CASLRTGPYEQYF. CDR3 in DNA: TGTGCCAGCCTCAGGACAGGGCCCTACGAGCAGTACTTC.

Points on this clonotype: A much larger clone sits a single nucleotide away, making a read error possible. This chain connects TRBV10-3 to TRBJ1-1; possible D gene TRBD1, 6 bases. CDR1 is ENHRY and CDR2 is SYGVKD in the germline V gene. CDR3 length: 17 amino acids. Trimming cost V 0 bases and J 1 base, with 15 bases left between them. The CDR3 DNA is TGTGCCATCAGTGAGTCGGGGGCAGGGGACCCGAACACTGAAGCTTTCTTT. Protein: CAISESGAGDPNTEAFF.

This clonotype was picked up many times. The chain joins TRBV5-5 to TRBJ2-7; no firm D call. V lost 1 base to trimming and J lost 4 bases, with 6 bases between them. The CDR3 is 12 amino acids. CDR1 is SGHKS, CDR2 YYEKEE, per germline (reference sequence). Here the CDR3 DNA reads TGTGCCAGCAGCTTGCACAGTTACGAGCAGTACTTC. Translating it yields CASSLHSYEQYF.